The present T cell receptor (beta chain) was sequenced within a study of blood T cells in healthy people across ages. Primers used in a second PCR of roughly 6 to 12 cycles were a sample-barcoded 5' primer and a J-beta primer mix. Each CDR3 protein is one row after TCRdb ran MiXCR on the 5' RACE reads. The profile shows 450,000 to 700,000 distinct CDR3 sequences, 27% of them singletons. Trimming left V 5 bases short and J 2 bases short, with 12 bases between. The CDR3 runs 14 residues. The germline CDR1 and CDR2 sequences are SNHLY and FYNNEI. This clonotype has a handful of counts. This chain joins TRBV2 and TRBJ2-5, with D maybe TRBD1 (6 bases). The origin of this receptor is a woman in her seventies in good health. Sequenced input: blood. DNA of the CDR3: TGTGCCAGCAGTCAGGGACACCTTCAAGAGACCCAGTACTTC. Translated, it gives CASSQGHLQETQYF.